The clone carrying this T cell receptor beta chain was counted only a few times. Its target is unknown. Data came from immunoSEQ multiplex PCR; TCRdb stores just in-frame clones and leaves some out. The data hold about 400,000 clones, with 89% observed a single time. Treatment in this sample: around 19 received Ad26.COV2.S at low or high dose, single or two shots; about five received placebo; per-sample allocation not given. Samples came from day 63 after the first vaccine or placebo injection. Aged 18-55 years, donor was enrolled in Boston in the early 2020s. Ad26.COV2.S expressed prefusion-stabilized spike from the original Wuhan strain. The V end was cut by 3 bases, the J end by 6 bases, with 9 bases between. Germline CDR1 SNHLY, CDR2 FYNNEI. The CDR3 contains 13 residues. This record comes from a study of Ad26.COV2.S vaccination and SARS-CoV-2 variants. As for the study in general: Once, or twice with 56 days between doses, Ad26.COV2.S was given intramuscularly.

Study findings and constraints: Higher spike-specific TCR breadth was found in vaccine recipients than in placebo recipients.

The source was peripheral blood, collected in a trial of Ad26.COV2.S vaccine versus placebo. The chain carries TRBV2 and TRBJ2-1; D is undetermined. This clonotype was obtained from a person between 18 and 65 years old who received the Ad26.COV2.S COVID-19 vaccine or a placebo. The CDR3 nucleotides read TGTGCCAGCAGTGAGCAAGACCCCAATGAGCAGTTCTTC. This gives the protein CASSEQDPNEQFF.